The T cell receptor beta chain described here comes from a study of blood T cell repertoires in COVID-19 (dated by TCRdb to the early 2020s). With respect to the entire study: The collaborator samples originated in the United States, Italy and Spain and spanned the acute and convalescent phases of COVID-19. Nearly every sample came with metadata listing a de-identified subject ID, COVID-19 status, age in years and sex. Deeply sampled blood TCRbeta repertoires from subjects exposed to, actively infected with, or recovered from COVID-19 were included in the dataset. A freely available public database, intended as a resource for researchers studying the immune response to SARS-CoV-2, is where the repertoires were released. The samples were drawn from two sources: the first 160 participants of the ongoing ImmuneRACE study, and 1,000 to 1,500 subjects contributed by 6 global collaborators. Where available, HLA class I and class II types were obtained from metadata supplied by the sample provider rather than from assay-based typing. The prospective study material was composed of cDNA or gDNA derived from T cells, B-cell-depleted T cells, or PBMCs. The investigation overall reported the following: How much clinical and demographic metadata was included differed by source and by participant, and the metadata was provided uncurated.

Regarding this clone: Its antigen is unknown. Per-nucleotide qualities are absent, and no much larger clonotype sits a single base away.

The collaborating institutions used their own protocols to collect whole blood in K2EDTA tubes. For TCRbeta analysis, collaborators shipped samples in one of three forms: frozen whole blood, isolated PBMCs, or DNA extracted from either of those sample types. CDR1 and CDR2 (MDHEN, SYDVKM) derive from the germline V gene. The V end loses 1 base and the J end loses 8 bases, and a stretch of 14 bases separates them. There are 15 amino acids in the CDR3, from cysteine to phenylalanine inclusive. Of all the DNA, just the CDR3 is kept, 45 bases in frame from base 1. TCRbeta CDR3 regions were amplified from genomic DNA using the immunoSEQ Assay, a bias-controlled multiplex PCR. In the authors' own workflow: The number of nucleated cells in each sample was estimated from the amplification of reference gene primers within the assay. To quantify the absolute abundance of each unique TCRbeta CDR3 rearrangement, sequence reads were collapsed and filtered. For each sample, productive Simpson clonality was calculated as the square root of Simpson's diversity index across productive rearrangements. TCRdb's version of the immuneACCESS table is confined to in-frame rearrangements and falls short of the full clone set. An unresolved V gene accounts for under half of the shortfall where checked; the remainder is of unknown origin. V and J calls plus clone size are reproduced from that table; the DNA served to infer D and trimming. The sample records around 150,000 clones, roughly 85% of which are singletons. About 4.7% of the sample is in the top ten clones.

The sequence came from a human donor in a cohort sampled during active COVID-19. Source material: peripheral blood. The chain links TRBV28 with TRBJ1-4, and the D gene may be TRBD1, 5 bases matching. The DNA sequence is as follows: TGTGCCAGCAGTTTATTAGCGGGGGGAGAAGAAAAACTGTTTTTT. It translates to CASSLLAGGEEKLFF.